These T cell receptor beta chains were read from a single sample in a study of OX40 agonist ivuxolimab in advanced cancers. Assay used: immunoSEQ multiplex PCR; TCRdb lists only in-frame clones, some missing. Of tens of thousands of clones listed, 65% to 90% were seen once; the top ten hold roughly 1.4%. This material consisted of CD4+ or CD8+ T cells sorted from blood, taken in a trial of the OX40 agonist ivuxolimab. These receptors were collected from an adult with an advanced solid tumor such as melanoma, head and neck, liver or kidney cancer. The CDR3 runs from the conserved cysteine through the conserved F or W. Each record gives: J gene, D gene, V gene, clone size, CDR3 protein, CDR3 DNA. D genes are given only for firm matches. Expanded clones get a size class; other rows say once, few or many, or leave the size out.

TRBJ1-1 | - | TRBV6-4 | - | CASRPQGTQRTEAFF | TGTGCCAGCAGACCACAGGGTACCCAAAGGACTGAAGCTTTCTTT
TRBJ2-5 | TRBD2 | TRBV5-1 | - | CASSLAPGGSETQYF | TGCGCCAGCAGCTTGGCTCCGGGGGGGTCGGAGACCCAGTACTTC
TRBJ2-5 | - | TRBV18 | - | CASSPGIGGVSVETQYF | TGTGCCAGCTCACCCGGAATCGGGGGCGTCTCGGTGGAGACCCAGTACTTC
TRBJ2-2 | TRBD1 | TRBV7-9 | - | CASSPVAGGETGELFF | TGTGCCAGCAGCCCAGTGGCAGGGGGAGAGACCGGGGAGCTGTTTTTT
TRBJ2-5 | - | TRBV5-5 | few | CASSLAASTQETQYF | TGTGCCAGCAGCTTGGCGGCTAGCACCCAAGAGACCCAGTACTTC
TRBJ2-7 | TRBD1 | TRBV14 | - | CASSLPGQGTPLWGEQYF | TGTGCCAGCAGCCTACCGGGACAGGGAACACCACTCTGGGGGGAGCAGTACTTC
TRBJ2-3 | - | TRBV18 | - | CASSPSISDTQYF | TGTGCCAGCTCACCAAGCATCTCAGATACGCAGTATTTT
TRBJ2-7 | TRBD2 | TRBV5-5 | - | CASSLFSPGGFGYEQYF | TGTGCCAGCAGCTTGTTTTCGCCCGGGGGGTTCGGATACGAGCAGTACTTC
TRBJ2-3 | TRBD1 | TRBV18 | - | CASSQQGSLTDTQYF | TGTGCCAGCTCACAACAGGGGTCCCTCACAGATACGCAGTATTTT
TRBJ1-2 | TRBD1 | TRBV5-5 | - | CASSYDRGLMNGYTF | TGTGCCAGCAGCTATGACAGGGGGCTGATGAATGGCTACACCTTC
TRBJ1-4 | - | TRBV6-5 | - | CASSEGTSSEKLFF | TGTGCCAGCAGTGAAGGGACCAGCTCCGAAAAACTGTTTTTT
TRBJ2-5 | - | TRBV18 | - | CASSPNQKTQYF | TGTGCCAGCTCACCCAACCAGAAGACCCAGTACTTC
TRBJ1-2 | - | TRBV2 | few | CASRVDPNYGYTF | TGTGCCAGCAGGGTCGATCCTAACTATGGCTACACCTTC
TRBJ1-1 | - | TRBV2 | - | CANQGSTEAFF | TGTGCCAACCAGGGGAGCACTGAAGCTTTCTTT
TRBJ2-6 | - | TRBV4-1 | - | CASSPLGSGANVLTF | TGCGCCAGCAGCCCGCTCGGCTCTGGGGCCAACGTCCTGACTTTC
TRBJ2-2 | TRBD1 | TRBV5-1 | - | CARNRDRGYTGELFF | TGCGCCAGGAACCGGGACAGGGGTTACACCGGGGAGCTGTTTTTT
TRBJ2-7 | TRBD2 | TRBV6-6 | - | CASHEERGGAYEQYF | TGTGCCAGCCACGAAGAGCGGGGGGGAGCCTACGAGCAGTACTTC
TRBJ1-5 | - | TRBV27 | - | CASSFKSNQPQHF | TGTGCCAGCAGTTTCAAAAGCAATCAGCCCCAGCATTTT
TRBJ2-3 | - | TRBV6-5 | few | CASSYAQITSTDTQYF | TGTGCCAGCAGTTACGCACAGATTACTAGCACAGATACGCAGTATTTT
TRBJ1-4 | TRBD1 | TRBV27 | - | CASSPGWAQGAANEKLFF | TGTGCCAGCAGCCCCGGGTGGGCGCAGGGGGCGGCTAATGAAAAACTGTTTTTT
TRBJ1-2 | TRBD1 | TRBV14 | - | CASSPAPGQASYGYTF | TGTGCCAGCAGCCCTGCCCCGGGACAGGCCTCCTATGGCTACACCTTC
TRBJ1-4 | TRBD1 | TRBV19 | - | CASSIVGTGNEKLFF | TGTGCCAGTAGTATCGTGGGGACAGGGAATGAAAAACTGTTTTTT